Listed below are T cell receptor beta chains from one sample, sequenced in a study of glioma-infiltrating T cells. TCRdb called the multiplex PCR reads again in MiXCR, with one record for every CDR3 protein. The table lists about 400,000 distinct CDR3 sequences, roughly 41% of them singletons. Specimen: glioma tissue, nonneoplastic brain tissue, or PBMCs (not recorded which). These receptors were collected from a human donor with low-grade glioma or glioblastoma, undergoing nonglioma brain surgery, or in good health (not recorded which). Each CDR3 is given with its conserved first and last residue. A D gene is named only where the DNA matches it firmly. Size is omitted from some rows. Given values are once, few, many or a class for expanded clones.

D	V	size	J	DNA	CDR3
-	TRBV10-3	few	TRBJ2-3	TGTGCCATCAGTGAAACAAGCGGCCGCACAGATACGCAGTATTTT	CAISETSGRTDTQYF
-	TRBV11-2	-	TRBJ2-5	TGTGCCAGCAGCTTAGTTAGGGGAGGACTCCGCGGGCTCGAGGCCCAGTACTTC	CASSLVRGGLRGLEAQYF
-	TRBV7-6	-	TRBJ2-5	TGCGCCAGCAGCCAAGATCAGAACTCAAGAGTGACCCAGTACTTC	CASSQDQNSRVTQYF
TRBD1	TRBV6-1	-	TRBJ1-2	TGTGCCATCAGTGAACAGGGGAGTAAGGGCTATGGCTACACCTTC	CAISEQGSKGYGYTF
TRBD1	TRBV28	few	TRBJ2-1	TGTGCCAGCCTTTCCGGGGGACAGGAGGGCAATGAGCAGTTCTTC	CASLSGGQEGNEQFF
TRBD2	TRBV27	many	TRBJ2-7	TGTGCCAGCAGCCTACGGACTAGCAGTATCTACGAGCAGTACTTC	CASSLRTSSIYEQYF
TRBD2	TRBV4-1	few	TRBJ2-1	TGCGCCAGCAGCCAAGATCTAGCGGGAGGGATAAATGAGCAGTTCTTC	CASSQDLAGGINEQFF
-	TRBV5-5	few	TRBJ2-1	TGTGCCAGCAGACTGAGGCACGACTACAATGAGCAGTTCTTC	CASRLRHDYNEQFF
TRBD1	TRBV18	-	TRBJ2-7	TGTGCCAGCTCACGGGAACAGGGGACCTACGAGCAGTACTTC	CASSREQGTYEQYF
TRBD2	TRBV5-1	-	TRBJ2-2	TGCGCCAGCAGCTTCTCTAGCGGGGCGAACACCGGGGAGCTGTTTTTT	CASSFSSGANTGELFF
TRBD2	TRBV24-1	-	TRBJ2-1	TGTGCCACCAGTGGGAGGACTAGCGGACACAATGAGCAGTTCTTC	CATSGRTSGHNEQFF
TRBD2	TRBV5-1	-	TRBJ2-3	TGCGCCAGCAGCTTGGGACTAGCGGGACGCCACACAGATACGCAGTATTTT	CASSLGLAGRHTDTQYF
-	TRBV14	-	TRBJ1-2	TGTGCCAGCAGCCACGGAACCTTGAGGGATGGCTACACCTTC	CASSHGTLRDGYTF
TRBD2	TRBV20-1	-	TRBJ2-1	TGCAGTGCTAGATACGAACTAGCGGGAGTCCCGTTAAGGAATGAGCAGTTCTTC	CSARYELAGVPLRNEQFF
-	TRBV4-3	few	TRBJ2-1	TGCGCCAGCAGCCAAGGTTTGAGGGCCTGGAATGAGCAGTTCTTC	CASSQGLRAWNEQFF
-	TRBV7-8	-	TRBJ2-5	TGTGCCAGCAGCCTAACGGACCCACCGGGGGATAAAGAGACCCAGTACTTC	CASSLTDPPGDKETQYF
TRBD2	TRBV6-2/TRBV6-3	many	TRBJ2-7	TGTGCCAGCAGTTTCAGTTTGTTAGCGGGAGGATTCTACGAGCAGTACTTC	CASSFSLLAGGFYEQYF
TRBD1	TRBV4-2	few	TRBJ1-4	TGTGCCAGCAGCCAAGGACAGGGTGGTAATGAAAAACTGTTTTTT	CASSQGQGGNEKLFF
-	TRBV6-1	-	TRBJ1-2	TGTGCCAGCAGCCACTCCTCCGAGATCTATGGCTACACCTTC	CASSHSSEIYGYTF
-	TRBV28	few	TRBJ1-2	TGTGCCAGCAGTCCCTGGGGTGTACTCGGGGATGGCTACACCTTC	CASSPWGVLGDGYTF
TRBD1	TRBV7-9	few	TRBJ1-1	TGTGCCAGCAGCCAAGACAGGGTGGGAATGAACACTGAAGCTTTCTTT	CASSQDRVGMNTEAFF
-	TRBV20-1	-	TRBJ1-1	TGCAGTGCTCCCCGACAAAGGGAAGCTTTCTTT	CSAPRQREAFF
-	TRBV5-1	-	TRBJ1-1	TGCGCCAGCAGCTTGGATGGGACCCACACTGAAGCTTTCTTT	CASSLDGTHTEAFF
-	TRBV27	many	TRBJ2-7	TGTGCCAGCAGTTTTATGGGGGTTTCCGAGCAGTACTTC	CASSFMGVSEQYF
-	TRBV19	-	TRBJ2-7	TGTGCCAGTAGTACAGACCCCTCGGGACAACTTCCGCAGTACTTC	CASSTDPSGQLPQYF
TRBD2	TRBV7-9	-	TRBJ2-1	TGTGCCAGCAGCCCTCTAGCGGGAGTTGGGAATGAGCAGTTCTTC	CASSPLAGVGNEQFF
-	TRBV6-2/TRBV6-3	many	TRBJ2-2	TGTGCCAGCAGTTATGTTTCGGGGTCAGGGATGTACACCGGGGAGCTGTTTTTT	CASSYVSGSGMYTGELFF
TRBD2	TRBV4-1	-	TRBJ2-1	TGCGCCAGCTCGAAAGGGTTAGCGGGAGGTCTAAGCTTCTTC	CASSKGLAGGLSFF
-	TRBV7-7	-	TRBJ2-5	TGTGCTAGCAGCCAAGCTCTCCGGGACTCGCGTTTAGAGACCCAGTACTTC	CASSQALRDSRLETQYF
TRBD1	TRBV7-9	-	TRBJ1-2	TGTGCCAGCAGCGCCTTACAGGGGTACGAGGGCTACACCTTC	CASSALQGYEGYTF
TRBD2	TRBV6-2/TRBV6-3	many	TRBJ2-3	TGTGCCAGCAGCGGCCGGAGGGCGGGAGCGGCGAGTACGCAGTATTTT	CASSGRRAGAASTQYF
-	TRBV6-2/TRBV6-3	-	TRBJ2-5	TGTGCCAGCAGTTACGTCCCGGGGAAGGGCATCGAGACCCAGTACTTC	CASSYVPGKGIETQYF
TRBD1	TRBV20-1	-	TRBJ1-5	TGCAGTGTAGGTCTAGGACAGGCAGCCCATAGCAATCAGCCACAGCATTTT	CSVGLGQAAHSNQPQHF
TRBD2	TRBV6-1	few	TRBJ2-1	TGTGCCAGCTCTCAATTTAACGGACTAGCGGGATGGGGCTCCTACAATGAGCAGTTCTTC	CASSQFNGLAGWGSYNEQFF
-	TRBV28	-	TRBJ1-1	TGTGCCAGCAGTTTTAGTAACACTCAAGCTTTCTTT	CASSFSNTQAFF
TRBD1	TRBV7-2	once	TRBJ1-1	TGTGCCAGCTCAGCAGGGGGGAAGGACACTGAAGCTCTCTTT	CASSAGGKDTEALF
TRBD2	TRBV4-3	few	TRBJ2-1	TGCGCCAGCAGCCCCGGGACTAGCTTATACAATGAGCAGTTCTTC	CASSPGTSLYNEQFF
-	TRBV7-2	-	TRBJ2-3	TGTGCCAGCAGCCCCCGGCCGGCTTCTGGGTGGGCAGATACGCAGTATTTT	CASSPRPASGWADTQYF
-	TRBV7-2	-	TRBJ2-3	TGTGCCAGCAGCCCCCATGGGGGGAGGCCGAGAGATACGCAGTATTTT	CASSPHGGRPRDTQYF
-	TRBV27	many	TRBJ2-7	TGTGCCAGCAGTTTAAGGGGTCCCCACGAGCAGTACTTC	CASSLRGPHEQYF
-	TRBV7-2	-	TRBJ2-5	TGTGCCAGCAGCCCCGGTTCGGGAGTGGAGGCCCAGTACTTC	CASSPGSGVEAQYF
-	TRBV20-1	-	TRBJ2-5	TGCAGTGCTAGTGGCTCGCAGTTCCAAGAGACTCAGTACTTC	CSASGSQFQETQYF
-	TRBV7-9	few	TRBJ1-5	TGTGCCAGCAGGGCCCAGGGCGACAATCAGCCCCAGCATTTT	CASRAQGDNQPQHF
TRBD1	TRBV7-2	-	TRBJ2-3	TGTGCCAGCAGCAACCGGGACAGGGGGAGAAGGGATACGCAGTATTTT	CASSNRDRGRRDTQYF
-	TRBV6-1	-	TRBJ2-1	TGTGCCATCACCGGGCAGGGTAGGGACGATGAGCAGTTCTTC	CAITGQGRDDEQFF
TRBD2	TRBV19	few	TRBJ2-7	TGTGCCAGTAGAGGCGGGAGCTCCTACGAGCAGTACTTC	CASRGGSSYEQYF
TRBD2	TRBV9	-	TRBJ2-5	TGTGCCAGCAGCGTCGGGACTAGCGGCCAAGAGACCCAGTACTTC	CASSVGTSGQETQYF
-	TRBV28	few	TRBJ2-7	TGTGCCAGCGGACAGAGGACCTACGAGCAGTACTTC	CASGQRTYEQYF
-	TRBV20-1	-	TRBJ2-1	TGCAGTGCCGGACAGAGCTCCTACAATGAGCAGTTCTTC	CSAGQSSYNEQFF
-	TRBV12-3/TRBV12-4	few	TRBJ1-1	TGTGCCAGTTTCCCGAATGGGGGGACTGAAGCTTTCTTT	CASFPNGGTEAFF
-	TRBV28	-	TRBJ1-2	TGTGCCAGCACCCAGGGGTTTGGCGACACCTTC	CASTQGFGDTF
-	TRBV28	-	TRBJ1-5	TGTGCCAGCAGTTTACCCCAGGGGAGTCAGCCCCAGCATTTT	CASSLPQGSQPQHF
TRBD2	TRBV27	-	TRBJ2-5	TGTGCCAGCAGCCTGGGACTAGCGGGAGGGATAACGACCCAGTACTTC	CASSLGLAGGITTQYF
-	TRBV6-4	few	TRBJ2-1	TGTGCCAGCAGTAATCCTGGGGCAGATTATAATTACAATGAGCAGTTCTTC	CASSNPGADYNYNEQFF
-	TRBV28	many	TRBJ1-1	TGTGCCAGCAGGGGGGGGCGGGTGAACACTGAAGCTTTCTTT	CASRGGRVNTEAFF
TRBD1	TRBV25-1	many	TRBJ2-7	TGTGCCAGCACTGGGACAGGGGGCTACGAGCAGTACTTC	CASTGTGGYEQYF
TRBD2	TRBV10-2	-	TRBJ2-7	TGCGCCAGCAGTTGGACTAGCGGGGGTACCTACGAGCAGTACTTC	CASSWTSGGTYEQYF
-	TRBV4-3	few	TRBJ1-2	TGCGCCAGCAGCCAAGACAGAGGGACCTATGGCTACACCTTC	CASSQDRGTYGYTF
-	TRBV7-9	few	TRBJ1-1	TGTGCCAGCGAGGAGCAGCTAAACACTGAAGCTTTCTTT	CASEEQLNTEAFF
TRBD2	TRBV27	-	TRBJ2-1	TGTGCCAGCAGTTTGGTAGCGGGAGCACTAAATGAGCAGTTCTTC	CASSLVAGALNEQFF